Each of the 14 T cell receptor beta chains below was sequenced from the same sample in a study of cytomegalovirus exposure and HLA in healthy donors. The PCR employed 60 Vbeta primers together with 13 Jbeta primers. Some clones are missing from TCRdb's copy, which holds only in-frame ones; the method was immunoSEQ multiplex PCR. The listing records 130,000 or so clones. The sample comprised PBMCs. The receptors were sampled from a young woman in good health and CMV-seronegative.

V is TRBV5-5 and J is TRBJ2-2, with a tentative D call TRBD1 (5 bases). Trimming removed 4 bases at V and 6 bases at J, with 13 bases between. Germline CDR1 SGHKS, CDR2 YYEKEE (reference sequence). The CDR3 contains 14 residues. CDR3 in amino acids: CASSRTTIAGELFF. CDR3 bases: TGTGCCAGCAGCAGGACAACTATAGCCGGGGAGCTGTTTTTT.

This rearrangement joins TRBV4-3 to TRBJ1-1; TRBD1 might be the D (5 bases). The CDR3 has 17 residues. V gave up 1 base and J gave up 0 bases, with 15 bases separating them. The germline CDR1 and CDR2 sequences are LGHNA and YSLEER. The CDR3 loop is CASSQGNRGAMNTEAFF. CDR3 DNA sequence: TGCGCCAGCAGCCAAGGCAACCGTGGGGCTATGAACACTGAAGCTTTCTTT.

The chain combines TRBV10-3 with TRBJ2-1; 8 bases line up with TRBD2. This CDR3 region has 14 residues. V lost 5 bases, J lost 9 bases, and 9 bases stayed unmatched. Germline CDR1 ENHRY, CDR2 SYGVKD. The CDR3 reads CAISPTSETFEQFF. CDR3 nucleotides: TGTGCCATCAGTCCGACTAGCGAAACCTTTGAGCAGTTCTTC.

DNA for the CDR3: TGTGCCAGTAGTATAGTGGCCGGAGGGGATGAGCAGTTCTTC. It codes for CASSIVAGGDEQFF. The chain recombines TRBV19 with TRBJ2-1; D is possibly TRBD2 (6 bases). The V end was cut by 1 base, the J end by 8 bases, with 12 bases between. The CDR3 loop spans 14 amino acids. CDR1 LNHDA and CDR2 SQIVND come from the germline V gene (reference sequence).

The rearrangement links TRBV18 to TRBJ2-5; no clear D. Germline V gene lookup returns CDR1 KGHSH and CDR2 LQKENI. V lost 0 bases to trimming and J lost 2 bases, with 7 bases between them. This CDR3 has 14 amino acids. The CDR3 loop is CASSPPQQQETQYF. In DNA, the CDR3 is TGTGCCAGCTCACCACCACAGCAACAAGAGACCCAGTACTTC.

The rearrangement uses TRBV19 and TRBJ2-7, with 8 bases matching TRBD2. V shed 6 bases and J 0 bases; nucleotides not matched to a gene: 4. The CDR3 is 14 residues long. Germline V gene sequence: CDR1 LNHDA, CDR2 SQIVND (reference sequence). CDR3 sequence: CASSPSGPSYEQYF. The CDR3 bases are TGTGCCAGTAGCCCTAGCGGGCCCTCCTACGAGCAGTACTTC.

The genes are TRBV7-2 and TRBJ2-7, with TRBD1 identical over 8 bases. Germline V gene lookup returns CDR1 SGHTA and CDR2 FQGNSA. CDR3 length: 13 amino acids. The trim removed 5 bases at V and 4 bases at J, leaving 4 bases unmatched. DNA of the CDR3: TGTGCCAGCAGCCTCGACAGGGGATACGAGCAGTACGTC. Its protein product is CASSLDRGYEQYV.

V usage is TRBV5-6 and J usage is TRBJ2-2; D might be TRBD2 (6 bases). V gave up 2 bases and J gave up 5 bases, with 16 bases separating them. Germline V lookup: CDR1 SGHDT, CDR2 YYEEEE. The CDR3 sequence is 16 residues long. The CDR3 is CASSFIGGPITGELFF. The CDR3 region has the DNA TGTGCCAGCAGCTTTATAGGAGGGCCTATAACCGGGGAGCTGTTTTTT.

This rearrangement joins TRBV18 to TRBJ2-1, with D possibly TRBD2 on 6 matching bases. CDR3 size: 17 residues. Germline V CDR1 and CDR2: KGHSH, LQKENI. V lost 0 bases to trimming and J lost 0 bases, with 12 bases between them. The CDR3 DNA reads TGTGCCAGCTCACCACCCGGCGGGACCAGCTCCTACAATGAGCAGTTCTTC. Protein product: CASSPPGGTSSYNEQFF.

The rearrangement uses TRBV12-5 and TRBJ1-1; tentative D call: TRBD1 (5 bases). Trimming took off 1 base at V and 4 bases at J, with 13 bases between the two ends. This CDR3 is 15 amino acids long. Per the germline V gene, CDR1 is LGHNT and CDR2 is FRNRAP. CDR3 in amino acids: CASGLGVGVVTEAFF. The CDR3 nucleotides are TGTGCTAGTGGTTTGGGAGTAGGGGTGGTCACTGAAGCTTTCTTT.

The chain is built from TRBV19 and TRBJ1-3; no reliable D call. Trimming shortened V by 1 base and J by 0 bases, and 7 bases separated the two germline ends. Germline loops: CDR1 LNHDA, CDR2 SQIVND (reference sequence). The CDR3 contains 15 residues. The CDR3, as DNA: TGTGCCAGTAGTATAGCCTTCAGCTCTGGAAACACCATATATTTT. Translation gives CASSIAFSSGNTIYF.

Here the CDR3 reads CASSPPPGLNEFF. For the CDR3, the DNA is TGTGCCAGCAGCCCCCCTCCGGGACTCAACGAGTTCTTC. The chain couples TRBV5-6 to TRBJ2-1, with D maybe TRBD2 (6 bases). This CDR3 is built from 13 residues. Germline V lookup: CDR1 SGHDT, CDR2 YYEEEE. With 4 bases removed from V and 14 bases from J, the gap between germline ends came to 19 bases.

This chain links TRBV4-2 with TRBJ1-2, with a tentative D call TRBD1 (6 bases). The CDR3 covers 16 residues. V was trimmed by 0 bases and J by 1 base, leaving 12 bases between them. Germline V lookup: CDR1 LGHNA, CDR2 YNFKEQ. The CDR3 DNA reads as TGTGCCAGCAGCCAAGATAGGGACATCCATAACTATGGCTACACCTTC. Translating gives CASSQDRDIHNYGYTF.

The genes are TRBV29-1 and TRBJ2-5, with 7 bases fitting TRBD1. The assigned J gene may be wrong: the sequence end matches TRBJ2-7 better. Germline-derived CDR1 and CDR2 are SQVTM and ANQGSEA. This CDR3 contains 12 residues. The CDR3 here is CSVEGQSYEQYF. DNA for the CDR3: TGCAGCGTTGAGGGACAGTCCTACGAGCAGTACTTC.